The rows below give T cell receptor beta chains drawn from one sample of a study of T cell repertoires and leukemia-associated antigens. Their antigens are not known. TCRdb called the 5' RACE reads again in MiXCR, with one record for every CDR3 protein. The sample includes roughly 15,000 distinct CDR3 sequences, approximately 37% of them seen just once. Specimen: CD3+ T cells sorted from blood and cultured. The receptors were sampled from a female donor in good health. Both conserved end residues are part of each CDR3. Fields, in order: D gene, J gene, V gene, CDR3 protein. The D gene is left open where the match is weak.

TRBD1 TRBJ2-2 TRBV20-1 CSARDRVANTGELFF
TRBD1 TRBJ1-5 TRBV29-1 CSVADRGAFQHF
TRBD1 TRBJ2-5 TRBV5-1 CASSSGQDGETQYF
TRBD1 TRBJ1-2 TRBV27 CASSASSYGTGYGYTF
. TRBJ2-1 TRBV29-1 CSVDGVLLRAGEQFF
. TRBJ2-3 TRBV9 CANSFRPSTDTQYF
. TRBJ2-5 TRBV4-1 CAGSQGGRGWTQYF
TRBD2 TRBJ2-1 TRBV2 CASSDGTRLADERFF
. TRBJ2-1 TRBV29-1 CSVERTARGEQFF
. TRBJ2-7 TRBV18 CASSPSTHEQYF
TRBD2 TRBJ2-2 TRBV20-1 CSARGTSAVGELFF
. TRBJ1-5 TRBV20-1 CSVTEGGGTNQPQHF
TRBD2 TRBJ2-7 TRBV29-1 CSAGGGTEGLAVHEQHF
. TRBJ2-7 TRBV20-1 CSGERGEIYEQYF
. TRBJ2-7 TRBV20-1 CSARVSGGSYEQYF
. TRBJ1-1 TRBV29-1 CSVESRIDTEAFF
TRBD1 TRBJ1-1 TRBV6-5 CASTPTGGGTEAFF
. TRBJ2-5 TRBV24-1 CATSDFRGQETQYF
. TRBJ2-3 TRBV12-3/TRBV12-4 CASREGSGRTDTQYF
. TRBJ2-4 TRBV15 CATSRAPRPVKNIQYF
TRBD2 TRBJ2-3 TRBV2 CASRRETDTQYF
TRBD1 TRBJ2-7 TRBV5-1 CASWKQGGLEQYF
. TRBJ1-2 TRBV5-1 CASSFYICSASQAESSRGYTF
. TRBJ2-1 TRBV4-2 CASSQVGQGPRGEQFF
TRBD1 TRBJ2-5 TRBV6-1 CASSLDRGETQYF
. TRBJ2-1 TRBV5-8 CASSRGGRDEQFF
TRBD2 TRBJ2-5 TRBV9 CASSVGGTSGTAVETQYF
TRBD2 TRBJ2-5 TRBV5-4 CASSWEGPSETQYF
TRBD2 TRBJ2-2 TRBV18 CASSLTSGRSNTGEQLF
. TRBJ2-1 TRBV3-1 CASSQVAGASYNEQFF
. TRBJ2-1 TRBV5-1 CASSNGSFRMREQFF
TRBD1 TRBJ2-1 TRBV5-1 CASSLAGTGGDNEQFF
. TRBJ2-1 TRBV5-1 CASSLSGGPDNEQLF
TRBD1 TRBJ2-7 TRBV12-5 CASGSPPGRGTTYEQYF
. TRBJ2-1 TRBV4-1 CASSQNWGRYNEQFF
. TRBJ2-7 TRBV7-6 CASSAGTSTYEQYF
. TRBJ2-1 TRBV9 CASSLGPLPYNEQFF
TRBD1 TRBJ1-6 TRBV7-9 CASSRTETGSSPLHF
. TRBJ2-3 TRBV12-3/TRBV12-4 CASTRKVTVGTDTQYF
TRBD1 TRBJ2-5 TRBV20-1 CSARDGQGRETQYF
. TRBJ2-1 TRBV14 CASSRSFTAGNEQFF
. TRBJ2-7 TRBV6-5 CASSDSSQGTSYEQYF
. TRBJ2-7 TRBV25-1 CASSLHGDEQYF
TRBD2 TRBJ2-1 TRBV20-1 CSARSGAGDYNEQFF
. TRBJ2-5 TRBV20-1 CSPLSSYETQYF
TRBD2 TRBJ2-1 TRBV7-9 CASSLAIGTSGRHYNEQFF
. TRBJ2-2 TRBV7-2 CASSLERRGNTGELFF
TRBD2 TRBJ2-3 TRBV20-1 CSAPSAGGSDTQYF
TRBD2 TRBJ2-3 TRBV3-1 CASRPGLAGVGDTQYF
TRBD2 TRBJ2-7 TRBV5-1 CASSGAAGTSGEQYF
. TRBJ2-1 TRBV7-2 CASRPAQGFPSGQFF
TRBD1 TRBJ2-7 TRBV29-1 CSAAGQARGASYEQYF
TRBD1 TRBJ1-1 TRBV19 CASTYGTDEAFF